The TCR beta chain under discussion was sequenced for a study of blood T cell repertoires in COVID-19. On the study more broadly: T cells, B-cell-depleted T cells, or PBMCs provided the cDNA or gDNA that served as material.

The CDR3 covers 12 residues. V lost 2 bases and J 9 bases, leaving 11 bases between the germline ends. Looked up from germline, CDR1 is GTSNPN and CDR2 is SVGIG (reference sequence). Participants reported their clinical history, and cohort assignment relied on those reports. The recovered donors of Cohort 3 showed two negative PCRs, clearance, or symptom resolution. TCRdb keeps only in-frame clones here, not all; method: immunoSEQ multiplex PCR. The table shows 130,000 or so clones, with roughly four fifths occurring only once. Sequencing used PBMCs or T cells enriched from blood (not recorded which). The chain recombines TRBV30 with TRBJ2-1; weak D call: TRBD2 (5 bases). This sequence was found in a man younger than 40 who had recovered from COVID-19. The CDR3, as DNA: TGTGCCTGGAGTAAGGAGGCGGGTGAGCAGTTCTTC. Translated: CAWSKEAGEQFF.